This is a list of T cell receptor beta chains from one sample in a study of T cell clones after liver transplantation. Generated by immunoSEQ multiplex PCR, the TCRdb table keeps only in-frame clones and is missing some. Here the sample spans roughly 40,000 clones, just over 85% being singletons. The material was CD4+ T cells from blood, obtained 24 months after liver transplant. The origin of the receptors is a human patient who received a liver transplant. Some of the T cells might come from the graft donor. Each CDR3 is given with its conserved first and last residue. Each record gives: J gene, D gene, V gene, clone size, CDR3 protein, CDR3 DNA. A D gene is named only where the DNA matches it firmly. For some rows the clone size is stated as once, few or many, or as a class when expanded; others skip it.

J: TRBJ1-5; D: NA; V: TRBV7-2; size: NA; CDR3: CASSVGGVQPQHF; DNA: TGTGCCAGCAGCGTAGGGGGGGTACAGCCCCAGCATTTT
J: TRBJ1-1; D: NA; V: TRBV7-9; size: NA; CDR3: CASSFEAGQNTEAFF; DNA: TGTGCCAGCAGCTTCGAGGCAGGCCAGAACACTGAAGCTTTCTTT
J: TRBJ2-5; D: TRBD1; V: TRBV10-2; size: NA; CDR3: CASRSTGGRETQYF; DNA: TGCGCCAGTCGATCAACAGGGGGCCGCGAGACCCAGTACTTC
J: TRBJ2-1; D: NA; V: TRBV5-1; size: NA; CDR3: CASSLNPSIGSDEQFF; DNA: TGCGCCAGCAGCTTGAACCCCTCAATAGGTTCAGATGAGCAGTTCTTC
J: TRBJ2-1; D: NA; V: TRBV6-5; size: NA; CDR3: CASRVLLGNEQFF; DNA: TGTGCCAGCAGGGTTCTTTTGGGCAATGAGCAGTTCTTC
J: TRBJ2-3; D: TRBD2; V: TRBV19; size: few; CDR3: CASKEGGQADTQYF; DNA: TGTGCCAGTAAGGAGGGAGGGCAGGCAGATACGCAGTATTTT
J: TRBJ2-7; D: NA; V: TRBV28; size: NA; CDR3: CATQVRTYEQYF; DNA: TGTGCCACCCAAGTGCGAACCTACGAGCAGTACTTC
J: TRBJ1-5; D: NA; V: TRBV30; size: NA; CDR3: CAWSVGRDQPQHF; DNA: TGTGCCTGGAGTGTGGGCAGAGATCAGCCCCAGCATTTT
J: TRBJ2-5; D: TRBD2; V: TRBV5-4; size: NA; CDR3: CASSSGGRGGETQYF; DNA: TGTGCCAGCAGCTCGGGGGGTCGAGGCGGGGAGACCCAGTACTTC
J: TRBJ2-2; D: NA; V: TRBV10-3; size: once; CDR3: CATLTGGARTGELFF; DNA: TGTGCCACCCTTACGGGGGGCGCTCGAACCGGGGAGCTGTTTTTT
J: TRBJ1-2; D: NA; V: TRBV4-1; size: NA; CDR3: CASSQVESRAPYGYTF; DNA: TGCGCCAGCAGCCAAGTTGAGTCTCGGGCCCCCTATGGCTACACCTTC
J: TRBJ1-4; D: TRBD1; V: TRBV28; size: NA; CDR3: CASRYAPGGGAGEKLFF; DNA: TGTGCCAGCAGATACGCCCCAGGGGGCGGGGCCGGCGAAAAACTGTTTTTT
J: TRBJ2-7; D: TRBD2; V: TRBV7-8; size: NA; CDR3: CASSFGAGPSYEQYF; DNA: TGTGCCAGCAGCTTCGGAGCGGGGCCCTCCTACGAGCAGTACTTC
J: TRBJ1-1; D: TRBD1; V: TRBV6-5; size: NA; CDR3: CASSYSYQGDTEAFF; DNA: TGTGCCAGCAGTTACTCGTATCAGGGGGACACTGAAGCTTTCTTT
J: TRBJ2-6; D: NA; V: TRBV19; size: NA; CDR3: CASSIKIGASGANVLTF; DNA: TGTGCCAGTAGTATAAAAATTGGGGCCTCTGGGGCCAACGTCCTGACTTTC
J: TRBJ1-2; D: NA; V: TRBV19; size: NA; CDR3: CANRVPIYGYTF; DNA: TGTGCCAATCGGGTCCCCATTTATGGCTACACCTTC
J: TRBJ1-1; D: TRBD1; V: TRBV29-1; size: NA; CDR3: CSVTGQGGVYTEAFF; DNA: TGCAGCGTTACGGGACAGGGAGGGGTTTACACTGAAGCTTTCTTT
J: TRBJ2-1; D: NA; V: TRBV21-1; size: NA; CDR3: CASSKHWVAGGNNEQFF; DNA: NA
J: TRBJ2-7; D: NA; V: TRBV23-1; size: NA; CDR3: CASSQPHSAPPSYEQYF; DNA: TGCGCCAGCAGTCAACCCCACAGCGCACCACCCTCCTACGAGCAGTACTTC
J: TRBJ1-1; D: NA; V: TRBV30; size: NA; CDR3: CAWSGYPTPEAFF; DNA: TGTGCCTGGAGTGGGTATCCGACGCCTGAAGCTTTCTTT
J: TRBJ2-7; D: NA; V: TRBV25-1; size: few; CDR3: CASSEQGYEQYF; DNA: TGTGCCAGCAGTGAACAGGGCTACGAGCAGTACTTC
J: TRBJ1-5; D: TRBD1; V: TRBV4-1; size: NA; CDR3: CASSQDRTGQGNQPQHF; DNA: TGCGCCAGCAGCCAAGATCGGACGGGACAGGGGAATCAGCCCCAGCATTTT
J: TRBJ1-1; D: NA; V: TRBV4-1; size: NA; CDR3: CASSPIQGLMNTEAFF; DNA: TGCGCCAGCAGCCCCATCCAGGGGTTAATGAACACTGAAGCTTTCTTT
J: TRBJ2-1; D: TRBD2; V: TRBV7-8; size: NA; CDR3: CASSWAGGHNEQFF; DNA: TGTGCCAGCAGTTGGGCGGGAGGCCACAATGAGCAGTTCTTC
J: TRBJ2-3; D: NA; V: TRBV7-9; size: NA; CDR3: CASREADTQYF; DNA: TGTGCCAGCAGGGAGGCAGATACGCAGTATTTT
J: TRBJ2-7; D: TRBD1; V: TRBV28; size: NA; CDR3: CASRQGSSYEQYF; DNA: TGTGCCAGCCGACAGGGTAGCTCCTACGAGCAGTACTTC
J: TRBJ1-1; D: NA; V: TRBV7-9; size: NA; CDR3: CASSLSKNTEAFF; DNA: TGTGCCAGCAGCTTATCTAAGAACACTGAAGCTTTCTTT
J: TRBJ2-2; D: NA; V: TRBV7-2; size: once; CDR3: CASTPETAVYSDTGELFF; DNA: TGTGCCAGCACCCCCGAGACAGCCGTCTATAGTGACACCGGGGAGCTGTTTTTT
J: TRBJ2-2; D: NA; V: TRBV21-1; size: NA; CDR3: CASSKVSTTVSHTNTGELFF; DNA: TGTGCCAGCAGCAAAGTGTCCACGACAGTCAGTCATACGAACACCGGGGAGCTGTTTTTT
J: TRBJ1-5; D: NA; V: TRBV19; size: NA; CDR3: CASSILTGPQHF; DNA: TGTGCCAGTAGTATATTGACAGGGCCCCAGCATTTT
J: TRBJ2-7; D: TRBD2; V: TRBV28; size: few; CDR3: CASSMWGGLSSYEQYF; DNA: TGTGCCAGCAGTATGTGGGGGGGGTTAAGCTCCTACGAGCAGTACTTC
J: TRBJ2-1; D: NA; V: TRBV9; size: NA; CDR3: CASSVARDTYNEQFF; DNA: TGTGCCAGCAGCGTAGCGCGGGACACCTACAATGAGCAGTTCTTC
J: TRBJ1-1; D: NA; V: TRBV5-1; size: NA; CDR3: CASSLTIPSEAFF; DNA: TGCGCCAGCAGCTTAACTATTCCCTCTGAAGCTTTCTTT
J: TRBJ2-2; D: NA; V: TRBV2; size: NA; CDR3: CASLGGRNTGELFF; DNA: TGTGCCAGCCTCGGCGGGCGAAACACCGGGGAGCTGTTTTTT
J: TRBJ1-6; D: TRBD1; V: TRBV11-3; size: once; CDR3: CASSLRTGSPLHF; DNA: TGTGCCAGCAGCTTGAGGACAGGTTCACCCCTCCACTTT
J: TRBJ2-3; D: NA; V: TRBV9; size: NA; CDR3: CASSVGEGVGTDTQYF; DNA: TGTGCCAGCAGCGTAGGTGAGGGAGTAGGCACAGATACGCAGTATTTT
J: TRBJ2-5; D: TRBD2; V: TRBV5-1; size: NA; CDR3: CASRLSGGSQETQYF; DNA: TGCGCCAGCAGACTGTCGGGAGGATCCCAAGAGACCCAGTACTTC
J: TRBJ1-5; D: TRBD1; V: TRBV5-1; size: NA; CDR3: CASSYETGGNQPQHF; DNA: TGCGCCAGCAGCTACGAAACAGGGGGCAATCAGCCCCAGCATTTT
J: TRBJ1-2; D: NA; V: TRBV7-2; size: once; CDR3: CASSRYTDANYGYTF; DNA: TGTGCCAGCAGCCGTTACACGGACGCTAACTATGGCTACACCTTC
J: TRBJ1-2; D: NA; V: TRBV5-1; size: few; CDR3: CASSLSPEDVYGYTF; DNA: TGCGCCAGCAGCTTGTCCCCTGAGGACGTTTATGGCTACACCTTC
J: TRBJ2-3; D: NA; V: TRBV5-1; size: NA; CDR3: CASSLGGGASTDTQYF; DNA: TGCGCCAGCAGCTTGGGTGGCGGAGCGAGCACAGATACGCAGTATTTT
J: TRBJ2-5; D: TRBD1; V: TRBV4-1; size: once; CDR3: CASSQPDREGETQYF; DNA: TGCGCCAGCAGCCAACCTGACAGGGAAGGAGAGACCCAGTACTTC
J: TRBJ1-5; D: NA; V: TRBV9; size: once; CDR3: CASSSTGDAYNQPQHF; DNA: TGTGCCAGCAGCTCCACGGGGGACGCGTACAATCAGCCCCAGCATTTT
J: TRBJ2-5; D: NA; V: TRBV29-1; size: NA; CDR3: CSVLSRGGETQYF; DNA: TGCAGCGTTTTGTCAAGAGGAGGGGAGACCCAGTACTTC
J: TRBJ2-5; D: TRBD2; V: TRBV19; size: NA; CDR3: CASRPSGTYQETQYF; DNA: TGTGCCAGTAGACCTAGCGGGACCTACCAAGAGACCCAGTACTTC
J: TRBJ1-6; D: NA; V: TRBV6-5; size: NA; CDR3: CASRGLANSPLHF; DNA: TGTGCCAGCAGGGGGTTGGCAAATTCACCCCTCCACTTT
J: TRBJ2-6; D: NA; V: TRBV5-8; size: NA; CDR3: CASSSRDPGRSSGANVLTF; DNA: TGTGCCAGCAGCTCGCGAGACCCGGGAAGGTCATCTGGGGCCAACGTCCTGACTTTC
J: TRBJ1-1; D: TRBD1; V: TRBV15; size: NA; CDR3: CATSVWGQGNTEAFF; DNA: TGTGCCACCAGCGTTTGGGGACAGGGGAACACTGAAGCTTTCTTT
J: TRBJ2-3; D: TRBD2; V: TRBV4-1; size: once; CDR3: CASSQDLLSGSSPGTQYF; DNA: TGCGCCAGCAGCCAAGATTTACTGAGCGGGAGTTCCCCTGGTACGCAGTATTTT
J: TRBJ1-1; D: NA; V: TRBV7-3; size: NA; CDR3: CASSLMNTEAFF; DNA: TGTGCCAGCAGCTTAATGAACACTGAAGCTTTCTTT
J: TRBJ1-2; D: NA; V: TRBV5-1; size: once; CDR3: CASSLVPEQTVYGYTF; DNA: TGCGCCAGCAGCTTGGTACCCGAGCAGACCGTCTATGGCTACACCTTC
J: TRBJ2-5; D: NA; V: TRBV5-1; size: NA; CDR3: CASSPTKVQETQYF; DNA: TGCGCCAGCAGCCCCACCAAAGTCCAAGAGACCCAGTACTTC
J: TRBJ1-2; D: NA; V: TRBV27; size: once; CDR3: CASSSPVAHGYTF; DNA: TGTGCCAGCAGTTCCCCCGTGGCGCACGGCTACACCTTC
J: TRBJ2-1; D: TRBD2; V: TRBV9; size: NA; CDR3: CASSPGGLAGGPENEQFF; DNA: TGTGCCAGCTCCCCTGGGGGACTAGCGGGGGGGCCTGAGAATGAGCAGTTCTTC
J: TRBJ2-1; D: TRBD2; V: TRBV29-1; size: NA; CDR3: CSAGLAGVAIEQFF; DNA: TGCAGCGCTGGACTAGCGGGAGTGGCTATTGAGCAGTTCTTC